This TCR beta chain is from a study of T cell responses to AZD1222 COVID-19 vaccine. Study-wide findings and caveats: There were vaccine-associated CD4 TCRs across spike, dominant at 160-218 and 743-854.

V lost 3 bases and J 9 bases, leaving 11 bases between the germline ends. Germline CDR1 is SGHTA and CDR2 is FQGNSA. There are 12 residues in the CDR3. The data were produced by immunoSEQ multiplex PCR, yet TCRdb's version contains in-frame clones alone and is incomplete. The sample records around 140,000 clones, roughly 92% being singletons. Concerning this clone itself: No antigen is known for it.

This sequence was found in an adult in good health. V is TRBV7-2 and J is TRBJ1-1; D not certain. The input for sequencing was peripheral blood, taken on day 0 of AZD1222 vaccination. DNA of the CDR3: TGTGCCAGCAGCTTGTCCGGGTCAAAAGCTTTCTTT. Translating gives CASSLSGSKAFF.